Following are 22 T cell receptor beta chains from one sample sequenced in a study of cytomegalovirus exposure and HLA in healthy donors (dated by TCRdb to between 2016 and 2019). Library creation used the immunoSEQ multiplex PCR assay. For the multiplex PCR, a mixture combining 60 forward primers for TCR Vbeta segments and 13 reverse primers for TCR Jbeta segments was used. The clones in this table, taken by TCRdb from immuneACCESS, are in-frame only. Not every clone is retained; where verified, under half of the shortfall comes from an unresolved V gene, and the cause of the rest is unknown. The sample contains approximately 140,000 clones, around 72% of them found a single time. Around 2.6% of the sample rests with the top ten. Sequenced input: PBMCs. These receptors came from a human donor in good health.

For the CDR3, the DNA is TGTGCCAGCAGATTAGCGGGAGGGGCAGATACGCAGTATTTT. Protein: CASRLAGGADTQYF. The chain has TRBV28 and TRBJ2-3, with TRBD2 identical over 11 bases. This CDR3 has 14 residues. Germline CDR1 and CDR2: MDHEN and SYDVKM. With V trimmed by 6 bases and J by 4 bases, 3 bases remained unmatched.

J is TRBJ1-4 and V is TRBV25-1; 9 positions agree with TRBD1. The CDR3 is 13 residues long. Per the germline V gene, CDR1 is MGHDK and CDR2 is SYGVNS. The V and J ends lost 6 bases and 8 bases, in that order; junction bases with no gene match: 4. The CDR3 DNA follows: TGTGCCAGCAGCTGGGACAGGGCAGAAAAACTGTTTTTT. This encodes CASSWDRAEKLFF. Variable domain in full (rest from reference TRBV25-1 and TRBJ1-4): EADIYQTPRYLVIGTGKKITLECSQTMGHDKMYWYQQDPGMELHLIHYSYGVNSTEKGDLSSESTVSRIRTEHFPLTLESARPSHTSQYLCASSWDRAEKLFFGSGTQLSVL.

This clone was seen just once. The J gene is TRBJ2-7, the V gene TRBV4-1; D gene uncertain. CDR3 length: 14 residues. CDR1 and CDR2 from the germline V gene are MGHRA and YSYEKL. The V and J ends lost 1 base and 2 bases respectively, with 9 bases between them. CDR3 amino acids: CASSQGGRAYEQYF. In DNA form, the CDR3 reads TGCGCCAGCAGCCAAGGTGGTCGAGCCTACGAGCAGTACTTC.

This clone has only a few counts. This chain uses TRBV2 with TRBJ1-5; D gene unclear. The CDR3 covers 15 residues. The V end lost 4 bases, the J end lost 7 bases, and 17 bases lay between the germline ends. Per germline, CDR1 SNHLY and CDR2 FYNNEI. The CDR3 spells CASSGPTRSGQPQHF. The CDR3 DNA reads as TGTGCCAGCAGTGGACCGACGAGATCGGGGCAGCCCCAGCATTTT.

The rearrangement links TRBV7-9 to TRBJ2-7, with TRBD2 matching over 7 bases. From germline, CDR1 is SEHNR and CDR2 FQNEAQ (reference sequence). After removal of 6 bases from V and 4 bases from J, the junction contained 3 bases not matched to a gene. This CDR3 contains 12 residues. The CDR3 sequence: CASSQREYEQYF. CDR3 DNA: TGTGCCAGCAGTCAGCGGGAATACGAGCAGTACTTC.

CDR3 in amino acids: CASSRLAGALLDEQFF. The CDR3 DNA reads TGTGCCAGCTCTCGACTAGCGGGGGCCTTATTAGATGAGCAGTTCTTC. The chain uses TRBV18 and TRBJ2-1; 12 positions match TRBD2. Germline V gene lookup returns CDR1 KGHSH and CDR2 LQKENI. With V trimmed by 6 bases and J by 8 bases, 11 bases remained unmatched. The CDR3 is made up of 16 amino acids.

V and J are TRBV4-2 and TRBJ2-5; possibly TRBD2 for D (6 bases). V lost 1 base, J lost 5 bases, and 14 bases lay in between. Per germline, CDR1 LGHNA and CDR2 YNFKEQ. The CDR3 sequence is 15 residues long. The CDR3 coding sequence is TGTGCCAGCAGCCAAGTCGGAGGGTCTACGGAGACCCAGTACTTC. This gives the protein CASSQVGGSTETQYF.

The gene calls are TRBV7-9 and TRBJ2-2; possibly TRBD2 for D (6 bases). Germline V gives CDR1 SEHNR, CDR2 FQNEAQ (reference sequence). Trimming took off 5 bases at V and 4 bases at J, with 14 bases between the two ends. This CDR3 spans 15 amino acids. In nucleotides, the CDR3 is TGTGCCAGCAGCGCGGGACTGCCGGGCACCGGGGAGCTGTTTTTT. It yields the protein CASSAGLPGTGELFF.

The V and J genes are TRBV7-9 and TRBJ1-1, with D possibly being TRBD1 (5 bases). The CDR3 contains 14 residues. V dropped 5 bases and J dropped 4 bases, with 14 bases sitting between them. Germline CDR1 SEHNR, CDR2 FQNEAQ (reference sequence). CDR3 sequence reads: CASSAQAMGTEAFF. The CDR3 coding sequence is TGTGCCAGCAGCGCACAGGCGATGGGCACTGAAGCTTTCTTT. The complete variable domain, with remaining parts taken from reference TRBV7-9 and TRBJ1-1, reads DTGVSQNPRHKITKRGQNVTFRCDPISEHNRLYWYRQTLGQGPEFLTYFQNEAQLEKSRLLSDRFSAERPKGSFSTLEIQRTEQGDSAMYLCASSAQAMGTEAFFGQGTRLTVV.

The chain employs TRBV9 and TRBJ2-3; weak D call: TRBD2 (5 bases). This CDR3 has 15 amino acids. The germline gives CDR1 SGDLS, CDR2 YYNGEE. Deletions cut 0 bases from V and 6 bases from J, with 14 bases between. The CDR3 bases are TGTGCCAGCAGCGTAGCGACCGCGAGGGTTGATACGCAGTATTTT. It is translated as CASSVATARVDTQYF.

This sequence joins TRBV6-1 and TRBJ2-5; TRBD1 matches at 8 bases. CDR3 size: 14 residues. V shed 6 bases and J 4 bases; nucleotides not matched to a gene: 7. Germline values: CDR1 MNHNS, CDR2 SASEGT. This chain's CDR3 is CASSPQGAGETQYF. CDR3 DNA: TGTGCCAGCAGCCCCCAGGGGGCGGGAGAGACCCAGTACTTC.

This chain uses TRBV2 with TRBJ2-7; 7 nucleotides agree with TRBD2. The length of the CDR3 is 14 residues. Germline trimming cut 7 bases from V and 2 bases from J; bases unmatched to any gene: 8. Germline CDR1 is SNHLY and CDR2 is FYNNEI. The CDR3 loop reads CASMTASGTYEQYF. CDR3 DNA sequence: TGTGCCAGCATGACGGCTAGCGGCACCTACGAGCAGTACTTC.

The V call is TRBV2, the J call TRBJ2-5, with D hard to call. V was cut by 6 bases and J by 4 bases, with 12 bases left in between. This CDR3 spans 13 amino acids. Germline CDR1 is SNHLY and CDR2 is FYNNEI. The CDR3 nucleotides read TGTGCCAGCAGGGGTGGCGGTACAGAGACCCAGTACTTC. It specifies CASRGGGTETQYF. The full variable domain, in which reference TRBV2 and TRBJ2-5 provide the parts outside the CDR3, is EPEVTQTPSHQVTQMGQEVILRCVPISNHLYFYWYRQILGQKVEFLVSFYNNEISEKSEIFDDQFSVERPDGSNFTLKIRSTKLEDSAMYFCASRGGGTETQYFGPGTRLLVL.

CDR3 region: CASSQDWVGGFNTEAFF. The CDR3 DNA sequence: TGTGCCAGCAGCCAAGATTGGGTGGGAGGGTTCAACACTGAAGCTTTCTTT. V usage is TRBV4-2 and J usage is TRBJ1-1, with D hard to call. The CDR3 is 17 amino acids. With 0 bases removed from V and 2 bases from J, the gap between germline ends came to 16 bases. Germline V CDR1 and CDR2: LGHNA, YNFKEQ.

In this sample, this clone turned up a few times. The rearrangement uses TRBV29-1 and TRBJ2-3, with D possibly being TRBD1 (6 bases). From germline, CDR1 is SQVTM and CDR2 ANQGSEA. The CDR3 spans 14 residues. With 6 bases removed from V and 2 bases from J, the gap between germline ends came to 15 bases. The CDR3 here is CSVATGQITDTQYF. CDR3 DNA: TGCAGCGTGGCGACAGGACAGATCACAGATACGCAGTATTTT.

This clone was observed a single time. The genes are TRBV5-1 and TRBJ2-1; tentative D call: TRBD2 (5 bases). This CDR3 contains 13 residues. V was pared by 7 bases and J by 6 bases, with 14 bases between. CDR1 is SGHRS and CDR2 is YFSETQ in the germline V gene. The CDR3 coding sequence is TGCGCCAGCTCGGAGGTAACGTTCAATGAGCAGTTCTTC. Translating gives CASSEVTFNEQFF.

This chain links TRBV19 with TRBJ1-1; 7 bases fit TRBD1. The germline V gene has CDR1 LNHDA and CDR2 SQIVND (reference sequence). Unmatched junction bases numbered 9, after V lost 3 bases and J lost 5 bases. The CDR3 covers 15 residues. The chain's CDR3 is CASSIMTGRGTEAFF. The CDR3 nucleotides read TGTGCCAGTAGTATTATGACAGGGCGTGGGACTGAAGCTTTCTTT.

Written as DNA, the CDR3 is TGCGCCAGCAGCCAAGAACCCCTGGACAGGATCAATCAGCCCCAGCATTTT. Translated, it gives CASSQEPLDRINQPQHF. The chain has TRBV4-1 and TRBJ1-5; 7 nucleotides align to TRBD1. J lost 3 bases, V lost 0 bases, and 8 bases had no gene match. Germline V lookup: CDR1 MGHRA, CDR2 YSYEKL. The CDR3 is made up of 17 amino acids.

The chain uses TRBV19 and TRBJ2-7; TRBD2 is a possible D gene (7 bases). Trimming pared 3 bases from V and 1 base from J, leaving 10 bases between. Germline-derived CDR1 and CDR2 are LNHDA and SQIVND (reference sequence). The CDR3 is 14 residues long. The chain's CDR3 is CASSIGGPSYEQYF. The CDR3 nucleotides read TGTGCCAGTAGTATCGGGGGGCCTTCCTACGAGCAGTACTTC.

The V gene is TRBV6-7, the J gene TRBJ2-7; TRBD2 matches at 7 bases. TRBV6-7 belongs to the ORF category, with a function that is uncertain. Unmatched junction bases numbered 7, after V lost 0 bases and J lost 2 bases. CDR3 length equals 16 residues. The CDR3 region is CASSYSKGEGPYEQYF. The CDR3 coding sequence is TGTGCCAGCAGTTACTCGAAAGGGGAGGGTCCCTACGAGCAGTACTTC.

This clone was counted a few times. J is TRBJ2-1 and V is TRBV19; 7 nucleotides line up with TRBD1. The CDR3 has 15 amino acids. V was pared by 4 bases and J by 2 bases, with 5 bases of the junction left unmatched. The germline V gene has CDR1 LNHDA and CDR2 SQIVND (reference sequence). CDR3 sequence (DNA): TGTGCCAGTAGTACTGACAGGGAACCCTACAATGAGCAGTTCTTC. Protein sequence: CASSTDREPYNEQFF.

This sequence joins TRBV6-5 and TRBJ2-5; the match to TRBD1 covers 9 bases. The germline V gene encodes CDR1 MNHEY and CDR2 SVGAGI. Germline trimming cut 5 bases from V and 5 bases from J; bases unmatched to any gene: 9. This CDR3 is built from 15 residues. The CDR3 reads CASSAYRGRVETQYF. The DNA for the CDR3 is TGTGCCAGCAGTGCCTACAGGGGGCGCGTGGAGACCCAGTACTTC.